Reported below is one TCR beta chain. The data were obtained in a study of OX40 agonist ivuxolimab in advanced cancers. Whole-study context: Subjects had a mean age of 60 years, with a range of roughly 20 to 80; more than 75% were male.

Trimming shortened V by 4 bases and J by 2 bases, and 11 bases separated the two germline ends. CDR1 and CDR2 from the germline V gene are SGHAT and FQNNGV. CDR3 size: 15 residues. Measured with immunoSEQ multiplex PCR; TCRdb has only the in-frame clones, and not every one. The table lists 65,000 to 90,000 clones, 90% of them singletons, with about 0.51% in the top ten. Patients were ruled out by autoimmune disease history or systemic immunosuppression. Blood sampling was done at baseline, cycle 4 day 1, and cycle 7 day 1. This receptor was identified in an adult with an advanced solid tumor such as melanoma, head and neck, liver or kidney cancer. The material sequenced was CD4+ or CD8+ T cells sorted from blood, taken in a trial of the OX40 agonist ivuxolimab. V gene TRBV11-2 combines with J gene TRBJ2-2; D remains unclear. CDR3 residues: CASSSFYGNTGELFF. CDR3 in DNA: TGTGCCAGCAGCTCCTTTTACGGAAACACCGGGGAGCTGTTTTTT.